What follows are 18 T cell receptor beta chains derived from one specimen sequenced in a study of OX40 agonist ivuxolimab in advanced cancers. Clones were sequenced by immunoSEQ multiplex PCR, and TCRdb holds only the in-frame ones, with some missing. The sample carries 17,000 or so clones, approximately 85% recorded once. Sequenced material: CD4+ or CD8+ T cells sorted from blood, taken in a trial of the OX40 agonist ivuxolimab. Receptors were obtained from an adult with an advanced solid tumor such as melanoma, head and neck, liver or kidney cancer.

The rearrangement uses TRBV4-2 and TRBJ1-1, with D possibly TRBD1 on 6 matching bases. The germline V and J ends were trimmed by 6 bases and 5 bases, with 10 bases remaining between them. CDR1 is LGHNA, CDR2 YNFKEQ, per germline. The CDR3 loop spans 12 amino acids. The CDR3 bases are TGTGCCAGCAGTCCCAGGGGAACTGAAGCTTTCTTT. Protein sequence: CASSPRGTEAFF.

The rearrangement uses TRBV11-2 and TRBJ2-5; D might be TRBD2 (6 bases). The DNA end lines up better with TRBJ2-7; the J call may be wrong. Germline CDR1 reads SGHAT; CDR2 reads FQNNGV. This CDR3 comprises 15 residues. The CDR3 loop is CASSLYDGRSYEQYF. In nucleotides, the CDR3 is TGTGCCAGCAGCTTATACGACGGGAGATCCTACGAGCAGTACTTC.

This clone appeared a single time. The gene calls are TRBV27 and TRBJ2-2, with a tentative D call TRBD1 (6 bases). Germline V gene lookup returns CDR1 MNHEY and CDR2 SMNVEV (reference sequence). This CDR3 contains 13 residues. The V end was cut by 9 bases, the J end by 4 bases, with 12 bases between. The CDR3 DNA reads as TGTGCCAGTAGACCAGGGGTCACCGGGGAGCTGTTTTTT. Translation: CASRPGVTGELFF.

This rearrangement joins TRBV4-2 to TRBJ2-7; D is unclear. Per germline, CDR1 LGHNA and CDR2 YNFKEQ. V was clipped by 3 bases and J by 6 bases, with 12 bases between them. This CDR3 has 13 residues. The CDR3 region is CASSHPLGLEQYF. CDR3 sequence (DNA): TGTGCCAGCAGCCACCCCCTCGGGCTCGAGCAGTACTTC.

This chain joins TRBV28 and TRBJ2-7; 7 nucleotides match TRBD1. Trimming at V came to 0 bases and at J to 2 bases, leaving 4 bases not matched to a gene. The CDR3 runs to 15 residues. Germline CDR1 is MDHEN and CDR2 is SYDVKM. The CDR3 loop is CASSLWQGTAYEQYF. In DNA, the CDR3 is TGTGCCAGCAGTTTATGGCAGGGGACAGCCTACGAGCAGTACTTC.

The rearrangement joins TRBV2 to TRBJ2-1; D ambiguous. Germline V gene sequence: CDR1 SNHLY, CDR2 FYNNEI. This CDR3 has 16 amino acids. V shed 3 bases and J shed 8 bases, with 20 bases lying between them. CDR3 loop: CASSDLLGSLTDEQFF. The CDR3 region has the DNA TGTGCCAGCAGTGATTTGCTGGGGTCCTTAACGGATGAGCAGTTCTTC.

The chain joins TRBV10-2 to TRBJ1-2; maybe TRBD1 (5 bases). The CDR3 extends over 14 amino acids. Trimming shortened V by 4 bases and J by 7 bases, and 16 bases separated the two germline ends. Germline values: CDR1 WSHSY, CDR2 SAAADI. CDR3 loop: CASSALRPGSGYTF. CDR3 nucleotides: TGCGCCAGCAGTGCACTGCGCCCAGGGAGTGGCTACACCTTC.

This clone was observed a single time. J is TRBJ1-2 and V is TRBV7-8; 9 bases match TRBD1. The trim removed 5 bases at V and 1 base at J, leaving 5 bases unmatched. Looked up from germline, CDR1 is SGHVS and CDR2 is FQNEAQ. The CDR3 runs 15 residues. In DNA, the CDR3 is TGTGCCAGCAGCCCTCGGACAGGGGTTAACTATGGCTACACCTTC. Translated: CASSPRTGVNYGYTF.

The V gene is TRBV6-5, the J gene TRBJ2-1; TRBD2 matches 9 bases. CDR1 MNHEY and CDR2 SVGAGI come from the germline V gene. V lost 6 bases, J lost 4 bases, and 4 bases stayed unmatched. The CDR3 covers 14 residues. Here the CDR3 reads CASRPSGEYNEQFF. For the CDR3, the DNA is TGTGCCAGCAGACCTAGCGGGGAGTACAATGAGCAGTTCTTC.

V usage is TRBV6-5 and J usage is TRBJ2-1, with D maybe TRBD1 (5 bases). The ends were cut back, 2 bases at V and 6 bases at J, with 8 bases in the middle. The length of the CDR3 is 13 residues. Per the germline V gene, CDR1 is MNHEY and CDR2 is SVGAGI. CDR3 DNA sequence: TGTGCCAGCAGTTACGGTGACAGCAATGAGCAGTTCTTC. This codes for CASSYGDSNEQFF.

The rearrangement uses TRBV5-5 and TRBJ1-3; a possible D gene is TRBD1 (5 bases). The V gene lost 3 bases and the J gene lost 6 bases, with 16 bases spanning the gap. The germline CDR1 and CDR2 sequences are SGHKS and YYEKEE (reference sequence). This CDR3 has 15 residues. CDR3 bases: TGTGCCAGCAGCTCAACCGGTAACAGGCAAAACACCATATATTTT. This codes for CASSSTGNRQNTIYF.

J is TRBJ2-1 and V is TRBV4-1; 13 bases agree with TRBD2. Germline V gene data show CDR1 as MGHRA and CDR2 as YSYEKL. This CDR3 is 14 amino acids long. J gave up 15 bases and V 0 bases, and 5 bases lay outside the gene matches. The chain's CDR3 is CASSQDGLAGERFF. The CDR3 region has the DNA TGCGCCAGCAGCCAAGATGGACTAGCGGGAGAAAGGTTCTTC.

This chain connects TRBV9 to TRBJ2-7; 8 positions match TRBD2. Germline V gene data show CDR1 as SGDLS and CDR2 as YYNGEE. The CDR3 has 17 residues. The V and J ends lost 2 bases and 3 bases, in that order; junction bases with no gene match: 13. The CDR3 sequence: CASSVDSGAGDVYEQYF. For the CDR3, the DNA is TGTGCCAGCAGCGTGGATTCGGGAGCGGGGGATGTCTACGAGCAGTACTTC.

The chain uses TRBV4-3 and TRBJ1-3; D gene unclear. This CDR3 contains 18 residues. V was cut by 1 base and J by 0 bases, with 16 bases left in between. The V gene's germline CDR1 is LGHNA and CDR2 YSLEER. CDR3 in amino acids: CASSQVYGRRYSGNTIYF. DNA for the CDR3: TGCGCCAGCAGCCAAGTGTATGGGAGGCGTTACTCTGGAAACACCATATATTTT.

This clone was recorded only once. The chain carries TRBV4-1 and TRBJ1-2; D is undetermined. The length of the CDR3 is 12 residues. V lost 0 bases and J 8 bases, leaving 7 bases between the germline ends. Germline V gene sequence: CDR1 MGHRA, CDR2 YSYEKL. In nucleotides, the CDR3 is TGCGCCAGCAGCCAAGATAGCGGCGGCTACACCTTC. It specifies CASSQDSGGYTF.

V gene TRBV9 combines with J gene TRBJ2-1; 7 nucleotides agree with TRBD2. This CDR3 is 14 amino acids long. The V segment lost 3 bases and the J segment 2 bases; nucleotides outside the gene matches: 2. CDR1 is SGDLS, CDR2 YYNGEE, per germline. CDR3 residues: CASSAGTTYNEQFF. In DNA form, the CDR3 reads TGTGCCAGCAGCGCAGGGACTACCTACAATGAGCAGTTCTTC. The full variable domain, rest sourced from reference TRBV9 and TRBJ2-1, is DSGVTQTPKHLITATGQRVTLRCSPRSGDLSVYWYQQSLDQGLQFLIQYYNGEERAKGNILERFSAQQFPDLHSELNLSSLELGDSALYFCASSAGTTYNEQFFGPGTRLTVL.

This chain links TRBV11-2 with TRBJ2-7; no clear D gene. The CDR3 has 15 amino acids. Per the germline V gene, CDR1 is SGHAT and CDR2 is FQNNGV. Between the trimmed V and J ends, which lost 1 base and 1 base, there was a span of 11 bases. CDR3 sequence reads: CASSLVRAESYEQYF. CDR3 in DNA: TGTGCCAGCAGCTTAGTTCGCGCGGAGTCCTACGAGCAGTACTTC.

The chain employs TRBV11-2 and TRBJ2-3, with D maybe TRBD2 (7 bases). CDR1 is SGHAT, CDR2 FQNNGV, per germline. V gave up 5 bases and J gave up 6 bases, with 15 bases separating them. The length of the CDR3 is 14 residues. CDR3 DNA: TGTGCCAGCAGCCTCATCGGGGGGCCCGATACGCAGTATTTT. Its protein product is CASSLIGGPDTQYF.